Only one count was recorded for the clone carrying this T cell receptor beta chain. The CDR3 has 10 amino acids. CDR1 is DFQATT and CDR2 is SNEGSKA in the germline V gene (reference sequence). The germline V and J ends were trimmed by 1 base and 11 bases, with 8 bases remaining between them. This sample was taken from a study of cytotoxic CD8 clonotypes in ibrutinib-treated CLL. Using immunoSEQ multiplex PCR, the repertoire was profiled, and TCRdb retains in-frame clones only, with some absent. The sample consists of 35,000 or so clones, 69% of them appearing once. The chain links TRBV20-1 to TRBJ1-1; the D is unclear. This clonotype was obtained from a human donor with chronic lymphocytic leukemia. Sequenced material: PBMCs, taken before ibrutinib treatment. The DNA for the CDR3 is TGCAGTGCTAGAGCCCCGGAGGCTTTCTTT. Translated: CSARAPEAFF.